What follows describes a single TCR beta chain. Its antigen is unknown. This record belongs to a study of T cells expressing NK-cell markers. Study summary: The authors sequenced eight donors, of whom seven were HCMV-seropositive and one was seronegative.

General study points: The leading position in the CD3+CD56-NKG2C+ fraction of a handful of donors also went to these clonotypes.

The germline gives CDR1 SQVTM, CDR2 ANQGSEA. This CDR3 has 13 amino acids. Libraries used 5'RACE template switching adding universal primer site and UMIs. TCRdb reanalyzed the 5' RACE reads, giving one entry per CDR3 protein sequence and no DNA. The repertoire table contains about 460,000 distinct CDR3 sequences. The chain combines TRBV29-1 with TRBJ1-1; with no DNA, the TCRdb D assignment of TRBD1 cannot be verified. The receptor's source is a woman aged 45-59 years in good health. Sequencing was performed on blood T cells: a sorted CD56 or NKG2C T cell subset, CD4+ or CD8+ T cells, or bulk PBMC T cells (not recorded which). CDR3 residues: CSVVKGPLTEAFF.